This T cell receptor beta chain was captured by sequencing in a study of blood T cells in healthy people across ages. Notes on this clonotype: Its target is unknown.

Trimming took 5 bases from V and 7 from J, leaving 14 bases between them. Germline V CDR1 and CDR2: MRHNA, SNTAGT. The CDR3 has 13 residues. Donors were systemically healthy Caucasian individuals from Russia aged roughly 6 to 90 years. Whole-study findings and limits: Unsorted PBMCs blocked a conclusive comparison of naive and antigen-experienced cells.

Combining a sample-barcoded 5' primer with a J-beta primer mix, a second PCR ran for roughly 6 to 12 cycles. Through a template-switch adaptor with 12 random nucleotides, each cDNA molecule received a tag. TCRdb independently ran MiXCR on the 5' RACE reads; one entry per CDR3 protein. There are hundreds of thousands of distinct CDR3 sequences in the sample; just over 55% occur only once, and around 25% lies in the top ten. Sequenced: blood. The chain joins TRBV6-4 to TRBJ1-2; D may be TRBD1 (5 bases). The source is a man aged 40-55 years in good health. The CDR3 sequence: CASSLSQGGGYTF. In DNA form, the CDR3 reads TGTGCCAGCAGTTTAAGCCAGGGAGGTGGCTACACCTTC.